This T cell receptor beta chain was obtained from a study of blood T cell repertoires in COVID-19. Study in general: In each case, the material was cDNA or gDNA derived from T cells, B-cell-depleted T cells, or PBMCs.

CDR1 is MGHRA and CDR2 is YSYEKL in the germline V gene. This CDR3 has 15 residues. The V and J ends lost 0 bases and 3 bases respectively, with 11 bases between them. As originally analysed: Reference gene primer amplification yielded estimated nucleated cell counts. The protocol was immunoSEQ multiplex PCR, while the TCRdb copy is restricted to in-frame clones and leaves out a portion. Clone size and the V and J calls come from that table; the DNA yielded D and trimming. Here the sample spans about 320,000 clones, 83% being singletons. Sequencing was carried out using peripheral blood. The TCR originated in a woman aged 45-60 years with acute or convalescent COVID-19. The chain links TRBV4-1 to TRBJ2-5, with D possibly matching TRBD2 (6 bases). CDR3 sequence: CASSQEETRKETQYF. The CDR3 region has the DNA TGCGCCAGCAGCCAAGAAGAGACTAGAAAAGAGACCCAGTACTTC.